This is a list of T cell receptor beta chains from one sample in a study of cytomegalovirus exposure and HLA in healthy donors. TCRdb keeps only in-frame clones here, not all; method: immunoSEQ multiplex PCR. The sample carries some 140,000 clones, around 80% recorded once. Sequenced input: PBMCs. These receptors all stem from a man aged 30 to 39 in good health and CMV-seropositive. CDR3s include the opening cysteine and the closing phenylalanine or tryptophan. The D gene is left open where the match is weak. Clone size is stated in some rows and not others, as once, few, many or a class when expanded.

J	D	size	V	CDR3	DNA
TRBJ2-2	NA	NA	TRBV27	CASSLSGTSNTGELFF	TGTGCCAGCAGTTTAAGTGGGACTTCGAACACCGGGGAGCTGTTTTTT
TRBJ1-1	NA	NA	TRBV5-1	CASSLFPGIEAFF	TGCGCCAGCAGCTTGTTTCCGGGGATTGAAGCTTTCTTT
TRBJ2-3	NA	NA	TRBV7-7	CASSPIGGQDTQYF	TGTGCCAGCAGCCCTATTGGGGGACAAGATACGCAGTATTTT
TRBJ1-3	NA	once	TRBV30	CAWRESGAGNTIYF	TGTGCCTGGAGGGAGTCCGGGGCTGGAAACACCATATATTTT
TRBJ1-1	NA	NA	TRBV18	CASSPWTAGVGTEAFF	TGTGCCAGCTCACCGTGGACAGCCGGGGTCGGGACTGAAGCTTTCTTT
TRBJ1-6	NA	NA	TRBV5-5	CASSLASRGGSYNSPLHF	TGTGCCAGCAGCTTGGCCTCACGGGGGGGCTCCTATAATTCACCCCTCCACTTT
TRBJ1-5	NA	once	TRBV7-2	CASSARRDSNQPQHF	TGTGCCAGCAGCGCCCGACGGGATAGCAATCAGCCCCAGCATTTT
TRBJ2-1	NA	NA	TRBV5-5	CASRLNNEQFF	TGTGCCAGCAGACTAAACAATGAGCAGTTCTTC
TRBJ2-5	TRBD2	NA	TRBV10-3	CAISVAGTNYQETQYF	TGTGCCATCAGTGTAGCCGGGACTAACTACCAAGAGACCCAGTACTTC
TRBJ1-5	NA	many	TRBV27	CASSFQGGTQPQHF	TGTGCCAGCAGTTTCCAAGGGGGAACTCAGCCCCAGCATTTT
TRBJ1-3	NA	NA	TRBV9	CASSFPGNPNTIYF	TGTGCCAGCAGCTTCCCCGGGAACCCAAACACCATATATTTT
TRBJ1-4	TRBD1	NA	TRBV25-1	CASSESWTGANEKLFF	TGTGCCAGCAGTGAGTCCTGGACAGGGGCTAATGAAAAACTGTTTTTT
TRBJ2-1	NA	NA	TRBV11-2	CASGRDSSYNEQFF	TGTGCCAGCGGACGGGACTCCTCCTACAATGAGCAGTTCTTC
TRBJ2-7	NA	few	TRBV18	CASSPPRTESSYEQYF	TGTGCCAGCTCACCACCAAGAACGGAGAGCTCCTACGAGCAGTACTTC
TRBJ2-7	TRBD2	once	TRBV6-6	CASSQPGLAGYEQYF	TGTGCCAGCAGCCAACCGGGACTAGCGGGGTACGAGCAGTACTTC
TRBJ1-1	NA	NA	TRBV18	CASSQEFDRNTEAFF	TGTGCCAGCTCACAAGAGTTTGACAGAAACACTGAAGCTTTCTTT
TRBJ2-1	NA	few	TRBV4-1	CASSQTPTGGAGNEQFF	TGCGCCAGCAGCCAAACACCAACAGGGGGGGCGGGCAATGAGCAGTTCTTC
TRBJ2-7	NA	NA	TRBV7-2	CASSLTRQSYEQYF	TGTGCCAGCAGCCTTACGCGACAGTCCTACGAGCAGTACTTC
TRBJ2-3	NA	NA	TRBV15	CATSIPERRSTDTQYF	TGTGCCACCAGCATACCAGAGCGCCGTTCCACAGATACGCAGTATTTT
TRBJ1-5	NA	NA	TRBV28	CASSLQGYSNQPQHF	TGTGCCAGCAGCCTACAGGGTTATAGCAATCAGCCCCAGCATTTT
TRBJ1-5	NA	once	TRBV6-5	CASSFREDQPQHF	TGTGCCAGCAGTTTCAGGGAGGATCAGCCCCAGCATTTT
TRBJ1-1	NA	NA	TRBV7-2	CASSFDNSGTEAFF	TGTGCCAGCAGCTTCGACAATTCTGGCACTGAAGCTTTCTTT
TRBJ2-7	NA	few	TRBV29-1	CSVGGRSYEQYF	TGCAGCGTGGGGGGACGGTCCTACGAGCAGTACTTC
TRBJ2-3	NA	NA	TRBV6-6	CASLTSAGTDTQYF	TGTGCCAGCCTTACTTCCGCGGGCACAGATACGCAGTATTTT
TRBJ2-7	TRBD2	NA	TRBV5-1	CASSRSGGDVEQYF	TGCGCCAGCAGCAGAAGCGGGGGGGACGTCGAGCAGTACTTC
TRBJ1-4	NA	NA	TRBV30	CAWSVQVRGSEKLFF	TGTGCCTGGAGTGTACAAGTCAGGGGCTCGGAAAAACTGTTTTTT
TRBJ2-7	TRBD2	few	TRBV5-4	CASSSTSGVSYEQYF	TGTGCCAGCAGCAGTACTAGCGGGGTCAGCTACGAGCAGTACTTC
TRBJ1-2	TRBD1	NA	TRBV5-1	CASSFAGQGTDGYTF	TGCGCCAGCAGCTTTGCCGGACAGGGTACGGATGGCTACACCTTC
TRBJ1-6	TRBD1	NA	TRBV4-1	CASSQEPGDRGHYNSPLHF	TGCGCCAGCAGCCAAGAACCAGGGGACAGGGGCCATTATAATTCACCCCTCCACTTT
TRBJ2-3	NA	NA	TRBV5-4	CASSFDGEGLDTQYF	TGTGCCAGCAGCTTCGATGGAGAGGGCTTAGATACGCAGTATTTT
TRBJ2-1	TRBD2	once	TRBV6-5	CASSYRAGGPRGEQFF	TGTGCCAGCAGTTACCGGGCGGGAGGCCCGAGAGGGGAGCAGTTCTTC
TRBJ2-7	NA	NA	TRBV11-2	CASSFPYRASYEQYF	TGTGCCAGCAGCTTTCCGTACAGGGCGTCCTACGAGCAGTACTTC
TRBJ1-4	NA	NA	TRBV20-1	CSAYYEKLFF	TGCAGTGCTTATTATGAAAAACTGTTTTTT
TRBJ2-3	TRBD1	once	TRBV6-5	CASSYSGQGARSAQYF	TGTGCCAGCAGTTACTCGGGACAGGGGGCTCGTTCGGCGCAGTATTTT
TRBJ2-7	NA	NA	TRBV7-2	CASSPADFTYEQYF	TGTGCCAGCAGCCCCGCCGACTTTACCTACGAGCAGTACTTC
TRBJ2-1	NA	NA	TRBV5-4	CASRYSVSYNEQFF	TGTGCCAGCAGGTATAGCGTATCCTACAATGAGCAGTTCTTC
TRBJ2-3	TRBD1	large	TRBV7-9	CASSLTGFRTDTQYF	TGTGCCAGCAGCTTGACAGGGTTTCGCACAGATACGCAGTATTTT
TRBJ1-4	TRBD1	NA	TRBV19	CASTQDRSSEKLFF	TGTGCCAGTACCCAGGACAGGAGTAGTGAAAAACTGTTTTTT
TRBJ2-7	TRBD1	NA	TRBV2	CASSVTGVVYEQYF	TGTGCCAGCAGTGTAACAGGGGTGGTGTACGAGCAGTACTTC
TRBJ2-1	NA	once	TRBV7-2	CASSLQPPGVPNEQFF	TGTGCCAGCAGCTTACAGCCCCCGGGAGTCCCCAATGAGCAGTTCTTC
TRBJ1-3	NA	NA	TRBV29-1	CSVDQGYGSGNTIYF	TGCAGCGTTGATCAGGGGTATGGCTCTGGAAACACCATATATTTT
TRBJ1-2	NA	NA	TRBV19	CASTSRGYGYTF	TGTGCCAGTACTTCCAGGGGTTATGGCTACACCTTC
TRBJ2-3	NA	NA	TRBV9	CASSPPFQGGLSTDTQYF	TGTGCCAGCAGCCCGCCCTTTCAGGGGGGCTTAAGCACAGATACGCAGTATTTT
TRBJ1-4	NA	NA	TRBV11-2	CASSRSERGGKLFF	TGTGCCAGCAGCAGATCCGAAAGAGGCGGCAAACTGTTTTTT
TRBJ2-1	NA	NA	TRBV5-1	CASSLAVYNEQFF	TGCGCCAGCAGCTTGGCCGTTTACAATGAGCAGTTCTTC
TRBJ2-7	TRBD1	NA	TRBV11-3	CASSPRSGGYEQYF	TGTGCCAGCAGCCCAAGGTCAGGGGGCTACGAGCAGTACTTC
TRBJ2-1	TRBD2	NA	TRBV7-6	CASSVGGTRGNEQFF	TGTGCCAGCAGCGTTGGCGGGACTAGAGGGAATGAGCAGTTCTTC
TRBJ2-3	TRBD2	once	TRBV5-1	CASSLGTSGASTDTQYF	TGCGCCAGCAGCTTGGGGACTAGCGGGGCTAGCACAGATACGCAGTATTTT
TRBJ2-7	NA	NA	TRBV7-8	CASSLSLGAYEQYF	TGTGCCAGCAGCTTAAGTCTCGGGGCCTACGAGCAGTACTTC
TRBJ1-3	TRBD1	NA	TRBV9	CASSSRTGPTSGNTIYF	TGTGCCAGCAGCTCCCGGACAGGGCCTACCTCTGGAAACACCATATATTTT
TRBJ2-5	NA	NA	TRBV4-2	CASSQAQGTQYF	TGTGCCAGCAGCCAGGCCCAGGGGACCCAGTACTTC
TRBJ2-1	TRBD1	NA	TRBV7-2	CASSLVGQSYNEQFF	TGTGCCAGCAGCTTAGTGGGACAGTCCTACAATGAGCAGTTCTTC
TRBJ1-4	NA	once	TRBV9	CASSGDLGTPAIF	TGTGCCAGCAGCGGAGACCTCGGGACACCCGCGATTTTT
TRBJ2-3	TRBD1	NA	TRBV7-6	CASSLGRQGTTTDTQYF	TGTGCCAGCAGCTTAGGGCGACAGGGTACCACCACAGATACGCAGTATTTT